These 4 T cell receptor beta chains originate from one sample sequenced in a study of blood T cell repertoires in COVID-19. Here immunoSEQ multiplex PCR was the method, and the copy in TCRdb shows in-frame clones only, minus some. This table holds 200,000 to 300,000 clones, 75% to 85% found once. Sequencing input: peripheral blood. These receptors came from a woman of 80 years or more with COVID-19, enrolled during active disease.

V gene TRBV28 combines with J gene TRBJ2-7, with a weak D call TRBD1 (5 bases). Per the germline V gene, CDR1 is MDHEN and CDR2 is SYDVKM. The ends were cut back, 4 bases at V and 6 bases at J, with 16 bases in the middle. CDR3 size: 14 residues. This chain's CDR3 is CASSSTYSGSEQYF. The CDR3 nucleotides read TGTGCCAGCAGTTCAACCTATTCAGGGTCCGAGCAGTACTTC.

The J gene is TRBJ1-1, the V gene TRBV5-1; 7 bases fit TRBD1. The CDR3 contains 15 residues. Trimming cost V 3 bases and J 4 bases; bases outside gene matches: 9. CDR1 SGHRS and CDR2 YFSETQ come from the germline V gene. The CDR3 DNA follows: TGCGCCAGCAGCTCCCAGGGGGGAGATAGCACTGAAGCTTTCTTT. It specifies CASSSQGGDSTEAFF.

This clone has more than one count but fewer than ten. The chain links TRBV4-1 to TRBJ1-1; D may be TRBD1 (5 bases). The CDR3 consists of 12 residues. Germline V gives CDR1 MGHRA, CDR2 YSYEKL. Trimming removed 3 bases at V and 10 bases at J, with 12 bases between. CDR3 bases: TGCGCCAGCAGCCACACTTTGCAGGGAGCTTTCTTT. Protein sequence: CASSHTLQGAFF.

The J gene is TRBJ2-3, the V gene TRBV6-5; tentatively, D is TRBD2 (6 bases). Germline V lookup: CDR1 MNHEY, CDR2 SVGAGI. The CDR3 runs 14 residues. Between the trimmed V and J ends, which lost 6 bases and 0 bases, there was a span of 10 bases. This CDR3 is CASRTSRSTDTQYF. The CDR3 DNA follows: TGTGCCAGCAGGACTAGTCGGAGCACAGATACGCAGTATTTT.